This T cell receptor (beta chain) came from a study of blood T cell repertoires in COVID-19. The CDR3 is 16 amino acids. Germline V gene sequence: CDR1 MNHEY, CDR2 SVGAGI. V lost 2 bases, J lost 2 bases, and 2 bases stayed unmatched. Produced via immunoSEQ multiplex PCR; TCRdb's table is partial and in-frame only. The data contain around 470,000 clones, 80% to 90% of them singletons. This sequence was found in a man aged 18 to 30 with COVID-19, enrolled during active disease. Sequencing input: peripheral blood. The J gene is TRBJ2-2, the V gene TRBV6-5; 10 bases are a match to TRBD2. CDR3 in amino acids: CASSYERGGNTGELFF. The CDR3 DNA follows: TGTGCCAGCAGTTACGAGCGGGGGGGTAACACCGGGGAGCTGTTTTTT.